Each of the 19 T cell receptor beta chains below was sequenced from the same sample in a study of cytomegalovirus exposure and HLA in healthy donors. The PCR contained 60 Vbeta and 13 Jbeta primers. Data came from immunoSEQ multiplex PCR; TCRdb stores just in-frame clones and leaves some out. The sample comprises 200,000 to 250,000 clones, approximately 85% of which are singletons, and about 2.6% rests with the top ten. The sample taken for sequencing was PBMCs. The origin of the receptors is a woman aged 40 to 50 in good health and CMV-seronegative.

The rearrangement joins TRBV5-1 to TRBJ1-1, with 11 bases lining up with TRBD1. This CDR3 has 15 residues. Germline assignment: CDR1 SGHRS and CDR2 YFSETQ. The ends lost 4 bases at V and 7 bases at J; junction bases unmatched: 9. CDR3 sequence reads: CASSAGTGGVGEAFF. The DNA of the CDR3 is TGCGCCAGCAGCGCCGGGACAGGGGGTGTGGGTGAAGCTTTCTTT.

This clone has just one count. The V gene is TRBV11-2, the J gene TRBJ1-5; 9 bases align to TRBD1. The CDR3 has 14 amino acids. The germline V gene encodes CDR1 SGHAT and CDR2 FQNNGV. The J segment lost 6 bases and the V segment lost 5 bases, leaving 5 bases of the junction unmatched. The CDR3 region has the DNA TGTGCCAGCAGCCACCCGGGACAGGGTCAGCCCCAGCATTTT. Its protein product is CASSHPGQGQPQHF.

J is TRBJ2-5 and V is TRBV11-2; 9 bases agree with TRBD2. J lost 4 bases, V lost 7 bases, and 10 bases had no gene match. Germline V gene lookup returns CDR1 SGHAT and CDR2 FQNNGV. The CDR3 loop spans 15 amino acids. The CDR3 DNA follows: TGTGCCAGCACCACAATAGCGGGAGAAGGAGAGACCCAGTACTTC. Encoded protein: CASTTIAGEGETQYF.

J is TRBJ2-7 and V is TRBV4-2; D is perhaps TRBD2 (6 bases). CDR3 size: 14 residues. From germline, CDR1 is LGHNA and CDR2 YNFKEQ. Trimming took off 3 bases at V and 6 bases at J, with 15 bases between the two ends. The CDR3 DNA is TGTGCCAGCAGCCACGGCCTTGGAGGGCCCGAGCAGTACTTC. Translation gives CASSHGLGGPEQYF.

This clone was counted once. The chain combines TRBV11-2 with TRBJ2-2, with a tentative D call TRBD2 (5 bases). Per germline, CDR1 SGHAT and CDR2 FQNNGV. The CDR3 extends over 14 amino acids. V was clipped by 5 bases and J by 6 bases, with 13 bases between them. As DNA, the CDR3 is TGTGCCAGCAGCATCGGGGATTTTGCCGGGGAGCTGTTTTTT. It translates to CASSIGDFAGELFF.

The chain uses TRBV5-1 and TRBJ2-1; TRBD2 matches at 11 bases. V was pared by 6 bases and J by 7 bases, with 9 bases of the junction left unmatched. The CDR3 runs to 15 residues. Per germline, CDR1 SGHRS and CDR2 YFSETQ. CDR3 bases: TGCGCCAGCACCTCGTTCCTAGCGGGAGGAAATGAGCAGTTCTTC. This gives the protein CASTSFLAGGNEQFF. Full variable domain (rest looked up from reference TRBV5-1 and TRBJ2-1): KAGVTQTPRYLIKTRGQQVTLSCSPISGHRSVSWYQQTPGQGLQFLFEYFSETQRNKGNFPGRFSGRQFSNSRSEMNVSTLELGDSALYLCASTSFLAGGNEQFFGPGTRLTVL.

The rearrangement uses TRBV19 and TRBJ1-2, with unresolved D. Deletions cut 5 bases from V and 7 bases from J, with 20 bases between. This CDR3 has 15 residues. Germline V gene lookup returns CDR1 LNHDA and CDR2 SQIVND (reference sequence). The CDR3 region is CASSLLPLAGSGYTF. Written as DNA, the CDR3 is TGTGCCAGTAGTCTTCTCCCCTTGGCGGGTAGTGGCTACACCTTC.

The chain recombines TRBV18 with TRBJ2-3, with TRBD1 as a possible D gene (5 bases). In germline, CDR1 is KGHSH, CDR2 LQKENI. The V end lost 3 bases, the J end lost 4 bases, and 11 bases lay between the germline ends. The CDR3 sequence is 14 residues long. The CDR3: CASSPPGAADTQYF. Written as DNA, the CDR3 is TGTGCCAGCTCACCCCCTGGGGCCGCAGATACGCAGTATTTT.

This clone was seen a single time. In nucleotides, the CDR3 is TGTGCCAGCCGACAGCGGTCGGGGGGCTCTGGAAACACCATATATTTT. It encodes CASRQRSGGSGNTIYF. The rearrangement links TRBV6-6 to TRBJ1-3, with D perhaps matching TRBD1 (5 bases). CDR3 length: 16 amino acids. Germline lookup yields CDR1 MNHNY and CDR2 SVGAGI (reference sequence). Trimming shortened V by 8 bases and J by 0 bases, and 17 bases separated the two germline ends.

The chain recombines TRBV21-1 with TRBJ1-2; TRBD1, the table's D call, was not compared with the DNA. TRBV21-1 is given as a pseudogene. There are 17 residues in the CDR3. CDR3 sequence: CASSKAEWDRGPYGYTF. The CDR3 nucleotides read TGTGCCAGCAGCAAAGCAGAATGGGACAGGGGGCCCTATGGCTACACCTTC.

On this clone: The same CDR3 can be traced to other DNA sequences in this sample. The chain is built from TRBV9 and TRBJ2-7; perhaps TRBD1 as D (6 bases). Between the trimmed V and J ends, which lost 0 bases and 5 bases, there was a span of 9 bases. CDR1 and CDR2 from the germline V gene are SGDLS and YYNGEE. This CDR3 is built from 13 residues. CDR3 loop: CASSVGPGDEQYF. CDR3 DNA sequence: TGTGCCAGCAGCGTAGGGCCAGGGGACGAGCAGTACTTC. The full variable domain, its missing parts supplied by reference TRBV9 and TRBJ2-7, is DSGVTQTPKHLITATGQRVTLRCSPRSGDLSVYWYQQSLDQGLQFLIQYYNGEERAKGNILERFSAQQFPDLHSELNLSSLELGDSALYFCASSVGPGDEQYFGPGTRLTVT.

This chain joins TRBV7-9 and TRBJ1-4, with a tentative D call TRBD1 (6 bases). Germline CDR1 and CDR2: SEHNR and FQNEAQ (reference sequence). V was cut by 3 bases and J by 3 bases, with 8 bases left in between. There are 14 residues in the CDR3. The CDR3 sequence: CASSLGTPNEKLFF. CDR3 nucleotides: TGTGCCAGCAGCTTGGGGACACCTAATGAAAAACTGTTTTTT.

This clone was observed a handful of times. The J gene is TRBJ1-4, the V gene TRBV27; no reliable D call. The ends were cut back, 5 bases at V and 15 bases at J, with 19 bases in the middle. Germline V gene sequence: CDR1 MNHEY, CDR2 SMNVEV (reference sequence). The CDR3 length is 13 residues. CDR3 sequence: CASSPSPYLTVFF. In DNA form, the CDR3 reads TGTGCCAGCAGTCCCTCACCTTACTTAACGGTGTTTTTT.

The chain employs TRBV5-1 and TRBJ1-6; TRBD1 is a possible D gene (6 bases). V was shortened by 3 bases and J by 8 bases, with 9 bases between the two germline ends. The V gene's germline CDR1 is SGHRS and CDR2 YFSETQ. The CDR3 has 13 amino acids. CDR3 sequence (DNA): TGCGCCAGCAGCTACAGGGATGATTCACCCCTCCACTTT. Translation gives CASSYRDDSPLHF.

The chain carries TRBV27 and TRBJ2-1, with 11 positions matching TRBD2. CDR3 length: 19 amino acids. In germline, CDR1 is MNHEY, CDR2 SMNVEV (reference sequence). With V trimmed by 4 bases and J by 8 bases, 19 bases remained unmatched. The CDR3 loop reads CASSSKDIAGGLQIDEQFF. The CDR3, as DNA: TGTGCCAGCAGTTCCAAAGACATAGCGGGAGGGCTCCAGATCGATGAGCAGTTCTTC.

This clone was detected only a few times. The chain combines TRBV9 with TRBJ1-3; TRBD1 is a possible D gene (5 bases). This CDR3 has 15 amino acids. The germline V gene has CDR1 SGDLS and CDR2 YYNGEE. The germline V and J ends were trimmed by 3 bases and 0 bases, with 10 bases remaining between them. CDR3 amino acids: CASSAAGSSGNTIYF. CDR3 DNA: TGTGCCAGCAGCGCTGCAGGGTCCTCTGGAAACACCATATATTTT.

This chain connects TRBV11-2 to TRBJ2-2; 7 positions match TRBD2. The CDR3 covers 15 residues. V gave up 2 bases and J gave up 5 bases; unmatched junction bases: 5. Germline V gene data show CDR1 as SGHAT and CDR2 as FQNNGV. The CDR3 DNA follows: TGTGCCAGCAGCTTATGGCAGGGAGGGACCGGGGAGCTGTTTTTT. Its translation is CASSLWQGGTGELFF.

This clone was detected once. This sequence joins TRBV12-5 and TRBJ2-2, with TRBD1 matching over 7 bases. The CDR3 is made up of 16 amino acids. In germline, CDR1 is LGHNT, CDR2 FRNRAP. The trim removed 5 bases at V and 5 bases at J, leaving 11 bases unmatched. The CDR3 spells CASGPNRGVGTGELFF. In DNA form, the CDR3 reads TGTGCTAGTGGTCCTAACAGGGGAGTAGGGACCGGGGAGCTGTTTTTT. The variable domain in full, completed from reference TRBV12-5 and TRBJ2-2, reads DARVTQTPRHKVTEMGQEVTMRCQPILGHNTVFWYRQTMMQGLELLAYFRNRAPLDDSGMPKDRFSAEMPDATLATLKIQPSEPRDSAVYFCASGPNRGVGTGELFFGEGSRLTVL.

CDR3 loop: CASSRTSGSYEQYF. The CDR3 bases are TGTGCCAGCAGTCGGACTAGCGGGAGCTACGAGCAGTACTTC. The chain recombines TRBV6-6 with TRBJ2-7; TRBD2 aligns across 13 bases. Trimming took 5 bases from V and 3 from J; bases not matched to a gene: 1. Germline V CDR1 and CDR2: MNHNY, SVGAGI (reference sequence). The CDR3 covers 14 residues.